These 6 T cell receptor beta chains came from one sample sequenced in a study of T-cell memory formation after mild COVID-19 (TCRdb year 2021). Receptor amplification or capture employed 5' RACE. Instrument used: Illumina NovaSeq 6000. TCRdb trimmed the raw reads at Q25, called clones with MiXCR and kept productive beta chains. Duplicate CDR3 protein sequences are folded into a single record with the most common DNA and genes. The sample table holds 470,000 or so distinct CDR3 sequences, of which around a sixth were seen once. The ten largest clones add up to 9% to 15% of the sample. Sequenced material: PBMCs or a T cell subset sorted from them (not recorded which). The receptor source for this set is an adult woman who had mild COVID-19 (a few samples of this study predate the infection). The sample titles of this study are shuffled in the database, so cell type and time point are left out; the donor was told from shared clones.

Only a few counts were recorded for this clonotype. This chain links TRBV6-2 or TRBV6-3 with TRBJ1-2; D is unresolved. Germline V CDR1 and CDR2: MNHEY, SVGEGT. Trimming stripped 2 bases from V and 0 bases from J, with 16 bases between. This CDR3 is built from 17 residues. CDR3 bases: TGTGCCAGCAGTTACGATGATACGGTCCAAGCTAACTATGGCTACACCTTC. Translating it yields CASSYDDTVQANYGYTF.

The V call is TRBV5-1, the J call TRBJ2-1, with a weak D call TRBD2 (7 bases). Trimming took 1 base from V and 4 from J, leaving 15 bases between them. The CDR3 runs 16 residues. Germline CDR1 is SGHRS and CDR2 is YFSETQ. The CDR3 coding sequence is TGCGCCAGCAGCTTGTTGGAGGGGGGGCGGTACAATGAGCAGTTCTTC. Protein: CASSLLEGGRYNEQFF.

The V and J genes are TRBV7-2 and TRBJ1-2; D remains ambiguous. The CDR3 length is 12 residues. The V and J ends lost 1 base and 7 bases respectively, with 7 bases between them. Germline loops: CDR1 SGHTA, CDR2 FQGNSA. CDR3 amino acids: CASSLEGSGYTF. The CDR3 bases are TGTGCCAGCAGCTTAGAGGGATCTGGCTACACCTTC.

The CDR3 bases are TGTGCCACCAGCAGAGGTCGGAGGGAGGTTCACAATGAGCAGTTCTTC. It is translated as CATSRGRREVHNEQFF. The chain carries TRBV15 and TRBJ2-1, with D perhaps matching TRBD2 (6 bases). Germline CDR1 is LNHNV and CDR2 is YYDKDF (reference sequence). The CDR3 totals 16 residues. V was cut by 1 base and J by 5 bases, with 15 bases left in between. Looking up the rest from reference TRBV15 and TRBJ2-1 gives the full variable domain: DAMVIQNPRYQVTQFGKPVTLSCSQTLNHNVMYWYQQKSSQAPKLLFHYYDKDFNNEADTPDNFQSRRPNTSFCFLDIRSPGLGDTAMYLCATSRGRREVHNEQFFGPGTRLTVL.

This clonotype was observed a handful of times. This chain uses TRBV6-2 or TRBV6-3 with TRBJ2-7, with 9 bases fitting TRBD2. Germline V gene sequence: CDR1 MNHEY, CDR2 SVGEGT. The length of the CDR3 is 13 residues. The J segment lost 4 bases and the V segment lost 6 bases, leaving 4 bases of the junction unmatched. CDR3 DNA sequence: TGTGCCAGCAGGGGGACTAGCAGTTACGAGCAGTACTTC. Its translation: CASRGTSSYEQYF.

This chain uses TRBV24-1 with TRBJ2-1, with D unresolved. V lost 3 bases and J lost 7, with 9 bases in between. Germline V gives CDR1 KGHDR, CDR2 SFDVKD. The CDR3 sequence is 13 residues long. The CDR3 sequence: CATSDGPLNEQFF. CDR3 nucleotide sequence: TGTGCCACCAGTGATGGGCCGTTGAATGAGCAGTTCTTC.